Given below is one T cell receptor beta chain in context. The antigen is unknown. This entry comes from a study of T cell responses to AZD1222 COVID-19 vaccine. Overall study findings and caveats: Clonal diversity was possibly underestimated, and the donors were mostly white British, with more females.

V dropped 4 bases and J dropped 7 bases, with 12 bases sitting between them. This CDR3 is 14 amino acids long. The germline gives CDR1 SGDLS, CDR2 YYNGEE. Profiled with immunoSEQ multiplex PCR; TCRdb holds only in-frame clones, not every one. The sample holds some 100,000 clones, around 84% seen once. The sequences come from peripheral blood, collected 28 days after the second AZD1222 dose. This clonotype was obtained from an adult who received the AZD1222 COVID-19 vaccine. The V call is TRBV9, the J call TRBJ1-6; D is uncertain. This CDR3 is CASSPGSLNSPLHF. The CDR3 nucleotides are TGTGCCAGCAGCCCCGGCTCTCTCAATTCACCCCTCCACTTT.